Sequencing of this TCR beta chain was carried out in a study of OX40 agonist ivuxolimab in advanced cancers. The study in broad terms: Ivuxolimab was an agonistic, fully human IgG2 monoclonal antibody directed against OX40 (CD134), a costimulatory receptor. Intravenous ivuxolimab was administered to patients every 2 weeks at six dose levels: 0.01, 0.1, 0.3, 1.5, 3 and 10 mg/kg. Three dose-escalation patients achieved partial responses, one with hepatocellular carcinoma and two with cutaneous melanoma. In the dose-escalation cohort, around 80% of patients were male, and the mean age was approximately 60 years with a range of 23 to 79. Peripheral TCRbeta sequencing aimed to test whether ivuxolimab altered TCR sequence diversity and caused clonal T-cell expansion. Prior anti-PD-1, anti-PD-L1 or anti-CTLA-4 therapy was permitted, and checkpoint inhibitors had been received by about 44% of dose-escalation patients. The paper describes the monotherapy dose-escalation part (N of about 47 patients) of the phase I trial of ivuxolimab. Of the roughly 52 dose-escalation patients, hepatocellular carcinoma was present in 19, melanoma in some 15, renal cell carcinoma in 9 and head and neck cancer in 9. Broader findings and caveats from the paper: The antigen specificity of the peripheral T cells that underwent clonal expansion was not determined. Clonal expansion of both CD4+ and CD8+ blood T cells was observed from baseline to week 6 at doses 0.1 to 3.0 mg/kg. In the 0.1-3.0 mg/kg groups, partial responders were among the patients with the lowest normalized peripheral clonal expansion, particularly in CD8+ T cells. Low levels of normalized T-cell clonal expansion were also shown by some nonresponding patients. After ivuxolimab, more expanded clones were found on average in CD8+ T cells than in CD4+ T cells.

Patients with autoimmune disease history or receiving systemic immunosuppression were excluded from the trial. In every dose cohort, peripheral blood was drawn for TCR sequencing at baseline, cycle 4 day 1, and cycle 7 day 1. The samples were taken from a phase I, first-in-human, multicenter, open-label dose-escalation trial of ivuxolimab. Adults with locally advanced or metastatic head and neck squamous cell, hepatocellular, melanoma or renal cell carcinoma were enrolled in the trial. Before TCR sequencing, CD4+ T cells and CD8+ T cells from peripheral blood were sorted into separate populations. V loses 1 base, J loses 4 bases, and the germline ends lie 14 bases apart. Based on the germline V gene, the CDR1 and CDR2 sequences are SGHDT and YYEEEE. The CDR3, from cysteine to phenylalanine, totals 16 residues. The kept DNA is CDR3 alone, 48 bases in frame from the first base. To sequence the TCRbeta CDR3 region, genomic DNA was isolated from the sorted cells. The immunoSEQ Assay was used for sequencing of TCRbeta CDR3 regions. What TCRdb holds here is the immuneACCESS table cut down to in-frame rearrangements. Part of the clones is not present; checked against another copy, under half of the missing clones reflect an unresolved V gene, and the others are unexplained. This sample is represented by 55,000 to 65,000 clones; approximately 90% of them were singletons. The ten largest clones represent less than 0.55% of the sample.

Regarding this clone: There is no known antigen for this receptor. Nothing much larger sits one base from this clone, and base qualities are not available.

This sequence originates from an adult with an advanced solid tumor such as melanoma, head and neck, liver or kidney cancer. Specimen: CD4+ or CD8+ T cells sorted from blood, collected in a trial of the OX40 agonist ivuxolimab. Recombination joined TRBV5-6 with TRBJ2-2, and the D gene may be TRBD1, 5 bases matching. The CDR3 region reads CASSLQGQVRTGELFF. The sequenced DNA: TGTGCCAGCAGCTTGCAGGGCCAAGTACGCACCGGGGAGCTGTTTTTT. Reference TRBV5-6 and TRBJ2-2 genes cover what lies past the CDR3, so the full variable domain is DAGVTQSPTHLIKTRGQQVTLRCSPKSGHDTVSWYQQALGQGPQFIFQYYEEEERQRGNFPDRFSGHQFPNYSSELNVNALLLGDSALYLCASSLQGQVRTGELFFGEGSRLTVL.